This T cell receptor (beta chain) was captured in a study of immune evolution from preneoplasia to lung adenocarcinoma. Study in general: HLA loss of heterozygosity: about 7% AIS, around 16% MIA, over 30% ADC, none AAH.

Two lung cancer pathologists independently confirmed each histologic diagnosis. V was shortened by 4 bases and J by 3 bases, with 13 bases between the two germline ends. The CDR3 is 15 amino acids. CDR1 is MDHEN and CDR2 is SYDVKM in the germline V gene. Here immunoSEQ multiplex PCR was the method, and the copy in TCRdb shows in-frame clones only, minus some. This sample has 20,000 or so clones, with approximately 71% found just once. This chain links TRBV28 with TRBJ1-5; D is perhaps TRBD1 (5 bases). This clonotype was obtained from a person in their sixties or seventies with lung adenocarcinoma. The sequenced sample was FFPE invasive lung adenocarcinoma tissue. The CDR3 is CASSSRQTVNQPQHF. The DNA of the CDR3 is TGTGCCAGCAGTTCTCGACAGACCGTCAATCAGCCCCAGCATTTT.